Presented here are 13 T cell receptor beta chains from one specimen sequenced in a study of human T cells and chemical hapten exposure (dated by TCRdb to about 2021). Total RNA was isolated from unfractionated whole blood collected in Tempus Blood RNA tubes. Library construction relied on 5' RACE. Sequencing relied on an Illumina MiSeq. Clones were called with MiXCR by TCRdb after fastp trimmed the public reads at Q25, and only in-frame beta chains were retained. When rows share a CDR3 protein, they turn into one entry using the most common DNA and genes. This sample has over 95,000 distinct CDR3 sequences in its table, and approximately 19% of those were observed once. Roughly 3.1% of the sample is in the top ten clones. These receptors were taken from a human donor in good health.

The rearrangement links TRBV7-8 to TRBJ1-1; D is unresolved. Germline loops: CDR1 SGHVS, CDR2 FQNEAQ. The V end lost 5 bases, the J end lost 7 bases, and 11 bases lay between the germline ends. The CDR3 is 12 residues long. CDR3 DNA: TGTGCCAGCAGCCCAACAAGGAATGAAGCTTTCTTT. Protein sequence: CASSPTRNEAFF.

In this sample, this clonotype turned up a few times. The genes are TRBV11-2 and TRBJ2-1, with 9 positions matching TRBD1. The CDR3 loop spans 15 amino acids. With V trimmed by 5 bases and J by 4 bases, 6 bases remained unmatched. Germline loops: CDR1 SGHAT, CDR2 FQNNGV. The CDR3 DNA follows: TGTGCCAGCAGCCTTGGGACAGGGCGTTACAATGAGCAGTTCTTC. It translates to CASSLGTGRYNEQFF.

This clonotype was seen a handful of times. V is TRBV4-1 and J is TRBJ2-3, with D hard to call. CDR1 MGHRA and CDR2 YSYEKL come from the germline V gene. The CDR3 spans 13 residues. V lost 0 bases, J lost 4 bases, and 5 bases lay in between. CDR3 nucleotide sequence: TGCGCCAGCAGCCAAGACGGGCCAGATACGCAGTATTTT. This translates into CASSQDGPDTQYF.

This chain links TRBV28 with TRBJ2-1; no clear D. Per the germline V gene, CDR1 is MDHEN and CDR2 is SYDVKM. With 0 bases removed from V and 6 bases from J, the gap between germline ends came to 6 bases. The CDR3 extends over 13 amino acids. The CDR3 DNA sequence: TGTGCCAGCAGTTTATGGTCTTCCAATGAGCAGTTCTTC. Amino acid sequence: CASSLWSSNEQFF.

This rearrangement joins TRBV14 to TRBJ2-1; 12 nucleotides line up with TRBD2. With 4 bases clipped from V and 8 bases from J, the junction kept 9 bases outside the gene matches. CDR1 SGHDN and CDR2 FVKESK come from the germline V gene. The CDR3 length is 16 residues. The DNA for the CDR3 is TGTGCCAGCAGCCGGAGACGGACTAGCGGGACCGATGAGCAGTTCTTC. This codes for CASSRRRTSGTDEQFF.

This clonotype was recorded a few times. CDR3: CASSSRSVPDTQYF. The CDR3 DNA is TGTGCCAGCAGCTCCCGGAGCGTTCCAGATACGCAGTATTTT. The V call is TRBV9, the J call TRBJ2-3, with D uncertain. Germline V gives CDR1 SGDLS, CDR2 YYNGEE. V was cut by 4 bases and J by 4 bases, with 13 bases left in between. This CDR3 contains 14 residues.

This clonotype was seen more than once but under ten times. Here the CDR3 reads CASSQVVKGDNQPQHF. CDR3 coding DNA: TGCGCCAGCAGCCAAGTTGTTAAGGGGGACAATCAGCCCCAGCATTTT. V and J are TRBV4-1 and TRBJ1-5; possible D gene TRBD1, 6 bases. The CDR3 length is 16 residues. Germline V lookup: CDR1 MGHRA, CDR2 YSYEKL. V was trimmed by 1 base and J by 3 bases, leaving 13 bases between them.

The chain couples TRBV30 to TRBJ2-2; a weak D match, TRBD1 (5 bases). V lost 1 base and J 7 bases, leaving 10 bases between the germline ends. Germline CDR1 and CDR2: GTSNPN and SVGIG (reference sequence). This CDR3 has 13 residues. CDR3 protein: CAWSGGTGGELFF. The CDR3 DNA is TGTGCCTGGAGTGGAGGCACAGGCGGGGAGCTGTTTTTT.

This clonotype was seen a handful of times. As DNA, the CDR3 is TGTGCCAGCAGGTTGGCAGGCCCCCGGGCAGATACGCAGTATTTT. The encoded protein is CASRLAGPRADTQYF. The chain links TRBV28 to TRBJ2-3; no clear D gene. Between the trimmed V and J ends, which lost 6 bases and 4 bases, there was a span of 17 bases. From germline, CDR1 is MDHEN and CDR2 SYDVKM. The CDR3 runs to 15 residues.

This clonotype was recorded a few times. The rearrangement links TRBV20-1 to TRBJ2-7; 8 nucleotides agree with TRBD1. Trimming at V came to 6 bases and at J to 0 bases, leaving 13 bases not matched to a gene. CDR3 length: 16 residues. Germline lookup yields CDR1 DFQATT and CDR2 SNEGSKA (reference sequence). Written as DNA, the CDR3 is TGCAGTGCGAAAGGACAGGGTGAGGTGTTCTCCTACGAGCAGTACTTC. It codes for CSAKGQGEVFSYEQYF.

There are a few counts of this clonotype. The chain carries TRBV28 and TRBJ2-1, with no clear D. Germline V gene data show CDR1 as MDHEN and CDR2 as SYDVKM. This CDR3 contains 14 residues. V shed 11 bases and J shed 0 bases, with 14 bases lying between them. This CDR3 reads CAGCQRSSYNEQFF. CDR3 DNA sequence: TGTGCCGGCTGTCAAAGGAGCTCCTACAATGAGCAGTTCTTC.

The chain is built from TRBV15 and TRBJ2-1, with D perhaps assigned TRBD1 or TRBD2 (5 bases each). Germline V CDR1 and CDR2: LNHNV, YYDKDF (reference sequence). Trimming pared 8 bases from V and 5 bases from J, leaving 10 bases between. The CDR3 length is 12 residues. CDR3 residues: CATPGPNNEQFF. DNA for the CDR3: TGTGCCACCCCGGGACCGAACAATGAGCAGTTCTTC.

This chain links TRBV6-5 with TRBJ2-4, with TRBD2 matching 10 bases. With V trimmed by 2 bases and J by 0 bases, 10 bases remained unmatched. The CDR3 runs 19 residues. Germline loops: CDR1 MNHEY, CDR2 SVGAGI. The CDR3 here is CASSYRTSGSGLAKNIQYF. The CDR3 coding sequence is TGTGCCAGCAGTTACCGGACTAGCGGCTCTGGGTTAGCCAAAAACATTCAGTACTTC.